This T cell receptor (beta chain) was profiled in a study of blood T cell repertoires in COVID-19. Study-level background: Both acute and convalescent COVID-19 samples were obtained from the United States, Italy and Spain. PBMCs, B-cell-depleted T cells, or T cells were the source of the cDNA or gDNA that made up the material.

As processed by the authors: For nucleated cells, counts were estimated from reference gene primer amplification. Produced via immunoSEQ multiplex PCR; TCRdb's table is partial and in-frame only. That table supplies the V and J calls and clone size; D and trimming were determined from the DNA. The sample carries around 36,000 clones, roughly 82% recorded once. The CDR3 covers 16 residues. The germline CDR1 and CDR2 sequences are SGHRS and YFSETQ. The V segment lost 0 bases and the J segment 2 bases; nucleotides outside the gene matches: 6. This chain uses TRBV5-1 with TRBJ2-5; TRBD2 agrees at 8 bases. Sequencing was done on a sample of peripheral blood. The clonotype comes from a man older than 75 with active or convalescent COVID-19. CDR3 amino acids: CASSLAPSGPQETQYF. In DNA form, the CDR3 reads TGCGCCAGCAGCTTGGCCCCTAGCGGGCCGCAAGAGACCCAGTACTTC.